This T cell receptor beta chain derives from a study of identical twins. TCRdb processed the 5' RACE reads anew with MiXCR; each CDR3 protein has one entry. The sample has 700,000 or so distinct CDR3 sequences; about 20% are singletons. As regards this clonotype: The antigen is undetermined. The germline gene is not matched at one end of the junction; a read error may be the cause.

The CDR3 length is 13 residues. Germline V gives CDR1 SGHDT, CDR2 YYEEEE. Study-wide findings and caveats: Invariant MAIT and iNKT cells may have partly biased zero-insertion analyses. Where out-of-frame alpha sequences were twin-shared, they showed excess low generation probability.

These data were also filed under a second study, of T cells expressing NK-cell markers. Per that paper: Questions lingered over whether expanded NKG2C+ T cell clones were HCMV-specific.

The clonotype was recovered from a woman between 18 and 29 years old in good health. Sequenced sample: PBMCs. This sequence joins TRBV5-6 and TRBJ2-7; 7 bases fit TRBD1. CDR3 bases: TGTGCCAGCAGCTTCCGTAGACAGGGTGGTAAGTCGTTC. Translated: CASSFRRQGGKSF.